This T cell receptor beta chain came from a study of shared clonotypes between healthy human individuals. Sequenced by immunoSEQ multiplex PCR; TCRdb stores in-frame clones only, minus some. Of roughly 1,500,000 clones listed, about 98.5% were seen once; the top ten hold approximately 0.4%. V lost 5 bases and J lost 7, with 9 bases in between. Per germline, CDR1 SEHNR and CDR2 FQNEAQ (reference sequence). The CDR3 length is 11 residues. The source material was naive CD4+ T cells sorted from blood. Specified subset: CD45RA+ positively selected. The clonotype originates from a man aged 25-40 years in good health. The J gene is TRBJ2-7, the V gene TRBV7-9; a weak D match, TRBD1 (6 bases). The CDR3 DNA follows: TGTGCCAGCAGCGAGAGGGGGGAGCAGTACTTC. Translation: CASSERGEQYF.